Shown below are 20 T cell receptor beta chains from a single sample sequenced in a study of OX40 agonist ivuxolimab in advanced cancers. Here immunoSEQ multiplex PCR was the method, and the copy in TCRdb shows in-frame clones only, minus some. The sample consists of nearly 80,000 clones, around four fifths of them appearing once. Sequenced material: CD4+ or CD8+ T cells sorted from blood, taken in a trial of the OX40 agonist ivuxolimab. The receptors come from an adult with an advanced solid tumor such as melanoma, head and neck, liver or kidney cancer.

Only one count was recorded for this clone. The J gene is TRBJ1-5, the V gene TRBV6-5; D is perhaps TRBD1 (5 bases). The CDR3 is made up of 11 amino acids. Trimming took 10 bases from V and 7 from J, leaving 11 bases between them. Germline loops: CDR1 MNHEY, CDR2 SVGAGI. CDR3 sequence (DNA): TGTGCCAAACGGGGGGACCAGCCCCAGCATTTT. Translation gives CAKRGDQPQHF.

CDR3 coding DNA: TGTGCCAGCAGTTACGAAGACAGGGGGCCTGAGACCCAGTACTTC. Its protein is CASSYEDRGPETQYF. The chain joins TRBV6-5 to TRBJ2-5; 10 nucleotides agree with TRBD1. Germline V gene lookup returns CDR1 MNHEY and CDR2 SVGAGI. V lost 2 bases, J lost 5 bases, and 5 bases stayed unmatched. This CDR3 is 15 amino acids long.

V usage is TRBV5-1 and J usage is TRBJ2-3; 9 bases map to TRBD1. V was clipped by 4 bases and J by 8 bases; unmatched bases: 14. CDR1 is SGHRS, CDR2 YFSETQ, per germline. CDR3 length: 16 residues. For the CDR3, the DNA is TGCGCCAGCAGCACCACTCCGGGACAGGGAAGAGGTACGCAGTATTTT. Protein sequence: CASSTTPGQGRGTQYF.

V gene TRBV4-2 combines with J gene TRBJ2-7, with D possibly being TRBD2 (5 bases). Germline lookup yields CDR1 LGHNA and CDR2 YNFKEQ. Trimming removed 5 bases from V and 5 bases from J, with 16 bases in between. There are 14 residues in the CDR3. DNA for the CDR3: TGTGCCAGCAGCTTGTCGGGGAGCAGTAACGAGCAGTACTTC. It translates to CASSLSGSSNEQYF.

The V call is TRBV10-3, the J call TRBJ1-2, with 9 positions matching TRBD1. In germline, CDR1 is ENHRY, CDR2 SYGVKD. CDR3 size: 14 residues. The V segment lost 2 bases and the J segment 6 bases; nucleotides outside the gene matches: 4. The chain's CDR3 is CAISEAGQGNGYTF. The CDR3 nucleotides are TGTGCCATCAGTGAGGCGGGACAGGGAAATGGCTACACCTTC.

The rearrangement uses TRBV14 and TRBJ1-5; no clear D. Per the germline V gene, CDR1 is SGHDN and CDR2 is FVKESK. V was trimmed by 0 bases and J by 0 bases, leaving 21 bases between them. The CDR3 length is 20 residues. The CDR3 sequence: CASSQEGLPPPINSNQPQHF. CDR3 DNA sequence: TGTGCCAGCAGCCAAGAGGGCCTGCCCCCACCGATTAATAGCAATCAGCCCCAGCATTTT.

As to this clone: Other DNA sequences in this specimen translate into the identical CDR3. The chain links TRBV6-1 to TRBJ1-3; no clear D gene. The CDR3 extends over 14 amino acids. Germline lookup yields CDR1 MNHNS and CDR2 SASEGT. Trimming stripped 1 base from V and 3 bases from J, with 7 bases between. The CDR3 sequence: CASSEVGSGNTIYF. Written as DNA, the CDR3 is TGTGCCAGCAGTGAAGTGGGCAGTGGAAACACCATATATTTT.

The J gene is TRBJ2-7, the V gene TRBV7-9; D may be TRBD1 (5 bases). V gave up 8 bases and J gave up 2 bases, with 13 bases separating them. Germline V gives CDR1 SEHNR, CDR2 FQNEAQ (reference sequence). The CDR3 is made up of 13 amino acids. This CDR3 reads CASGAGPTYEQYF. The CDR3 DNA follows: TGTGCCAGCGGGGCAGGACCGACCTACGAGCAGTACTTC.

The chain carries TRBV29-1 and TRBJ1-1; D gene unclear. The CDR3 has 14 amino acids. The V end lost 3 bases, the J end lost 7 bases, and 18 bases lay between the germline ends. CDR1 and CDR2 (germline): SQVTM, ANQGSEA. The CDR3: CSVDLLRVRNEAFF. The CDR3 DNA sequence: TGCAGCGTTGACCTCTTGAGGGTGCGTAATGAAGCTTTCTTT.

CDR3 coding DNA: TGTGCCAGCAGCTTAGCCGGGACAGGGGGTTACTACACCTTC. Translating gives CASSLAGTGGYYTF. The rearrangement joins TRBV11-2 to TRBJ1-2; 11 bases are a match to TRBD1. Germline V gene data show CDR1 as SGHAT and CDR2 as FQNNGV. The ends lost 1 base at V and 10 bases at J; junction bases unmatched: 5. This CDR3 is 14 amino acids long. Combining the CDR3 with reference TRBV11-2 and TRBJ1-2 gives the whole variable domain EAGVAQSPRYKIIEKRQSVAFWCNPISGHATLYWYQQILGQGPKLLIQFQNNGVVDDSQLPKDRFSAERLKGVDSTLKIQPAKLEDSAVYLCASSLAGTGGYYTFGSGTRLTVV.

This clone was counted a few times. This chain links TRBV2 with TRBJ1-2, with TRBD1 matching 10 bases. The CDR3 has 17 residues. Trimming took 4 bases from V and 4 from J; bases not matched to a gene: 12. Germline values: CDR1 SNHLY, CDR2 FYNNEI. The CDR3 nucleotides read TGTGCCAGCAGTGCTGGGACAGGGGATATTGGGTTCTATGGCTACACCTTC. Its protein product is CASSAGTGDIGFYGYTF.

The rearrangement joins TRBV27 to TRBJ2-1; D not resolved. CDR1 and CDR2 from the germline V gene are MNHEY and SMNVEV (reference sequence). Trimming cost V 6 bases and J 2 bases, with 14 bases left between them. The CDR3 runs 15 residues. This CDR3 reads CASRTLQSPYNEQFF. CDR3 DNA sequence: TGTGCCAGCAGAACCCTTCAAAGCCCCTACAATGAGCAGTTCTTC.

V gene TRBV7-2 combines with J gene TRBJ1-5; maybe TRBD1 (5 bases). Trimming left V 7 bases short and J 3 bases short, with 19 bases between. The CDR3 is 16 residues long. Germline V CDR1 and CDR2: SGHTA, FQGNSA. CDR3 coding DNA: TGTGCCAGCACCCGGGACGGCGCGCTAACCAATCAGCCCCAGCATTTT. Protein sequence: CASTRDGALTNQPQHF. The complete variable domain, with remaining parts taken from reference TRBV7-2 and TRBJ1-5, reads GAGVSQSPSNKVTEKGKDVELRCDPISGHTALYWYRQSLGQGLEFLIYFQGNSAPDKSGLPSDRFSAERTGGSVSTLTIQRTQQEDSAVYLCASTRDGALTNQPQHFGDGTRLSIL.

The rearrangement uses TRBV5-1 and TRBJ2-3, with D unclear. This CDR3 contains 12 residues. Trimming took off 2 bases at V and 4 bases at J, with 5 bases between the two ends. CDR1 SGHRS and CDR2 YFSETQ come from the germline V gene. Written as DNA, the CDR3 is TGCGCCAGCAGCTTCCCCCCAGATACGCAGTATTTT. Translation: CASSFPPDTQYF.

This clone came up a few times. V usage is TRBV19 and J usage is TRBJ1-6; no firm D call. Trimming stripped 4 bases from V and 5 bases from J, with 12 bases between. The V gene's germline CDR1 is LNHDA and CDR2 SQIVND (reference sequence). The length of the CDR3 is 15 residues. The CDR3 DNA reads as TGTGCCAGTAGTAGAGGACGGAGTAATAATTCACCCCTCCACTTT. As protein: CASSRGRSNNSPLHF.

The V and J genes are TRBV21-1 and TRBJ2-7. TRBV21-1 is termed a pseudogene. CDR3 length: 14 amino acids. The CDR3: CASSNIGRTYEQYF. The CDR3 nucleotides read TGTGCCAGCAGCAATATAGGCAGAACCTACGAGCAGTACTTC.

Only a few counts were recorded for this clone. The chain recombines TRBV7-2 with TRBJ2-3; 10 bases line up with TRBD1. Germline trimming cut 2 bases from V and 2 bases from J; bases unmatched to any gene: 7. Germline CDR1 SGHTA, CDR2 FQGNSA. The CDR3 extends over 17 amino acids. CDR3 region: CASSLWDRGINTDTQYF. The CDR3 DNA is TGTGCCAGCAGCTTATGGGACAGGGGAATTAACACAGATACGCAGTATTTT.

This clone has only one observation. The CDR3 sequence: CATSRDRGPGTGELFF. CDR3 DNA: TGTGCCACCAGCAGAGACAGGGGCCCGGGTACCGGGGAGCTGTTTTTT. This sequence joins TRBV15 and TRBJ2-2; D might be TRBD1 (6 bases). Germline CDR1 is LNHNV and CDR2 is YYDKDF (reference sequence). CDR3 length: 16 residues. Trimming pared 0 bases from V and 5 bases from J, leaving 13 bases between.

The chain has TRBV12-5 and TRBJ1-5, with D unresolved. The CDR3 extends over 14 amino acids. V was clipped by 0 bases and J by 1 base, with 4 bases between them. Germline V gene lookup returns CDR1 LGHNT and CDR2 FRNRAP. CDR3 in DNA: TGTGCTAGTGGTTTGGTACAGAGCAATCAGCCCCAGCATTTT. Translating it yields CASGLVQSNQPQHF. Full variable domain (remainder filled in from reference TRBV12-5 and TRBJ1-5): DARVTQTPRHKVTEMGQEVTMRCQPILGHNTVFWYRQTMMQGLELLAYFRNRAPLDDSGMPKDRFSAEMPDATLATLKIQPSEPRDSAVYFCASGLVQSNQPQHFGDGTRLSIL.

This clone was seen only once. V usage is TRBV25-1 and J usage is TRBJ2-3, with D possibly TRBD1 on 6 matching bases. The CDR3 length is 14 residues. Germline V lookup: CDR1 MGHDK, CDR2 SYGVNS. Trimming took 6 bases from V and 4 from J, leaving 14 bases between them. The CDR3 DNA sequence: TGTGCCAGCAGCCTAGACTGGGGGCCAGATACGCAGTATTTT. Its translation is CASSLDWGPDTQYF.